The 20 T cell receptor beta chains reported below all come from one sample, sequenced in a study of cytomegalovirus exposure and HLA in healthy donors. PCR primers comprised 60 Vbeta and 13 Jbeta primers. TCRdb's table, derived via immunoSEQ multiplex PCR, lists solely in-frame clones and lacks some. The profile shows 200,000 to 300,000 clones, 84% of them singletons. Input material: PBMCs. The receptor set was obtained from a woman between 35 and 50 years old in good health and CMV-seropositive.

This clone was seen only once. The genes are TRBV6-1 and TRBJ1-5; D call uncertain. This CDR3 has 14 residues. Deletions cut 3 bases from V and 4 bases from J, with 10 bases between. Germline V gene sequence: CDR1 MNHNS, CDR2 SASEGT. CDR3 loop: CASSDHGGNQPQHF. The CDR3 coding sequence is TGTGCCAGCAGTGATCACGGCGGGAATCAGCCCCAGCATTTT.

About this clone itself: Other DNA sequences within the sample encode an identical CDR3. The gene calls are TRBV20-1 and TRBJ2-1; D remains ambiguous. Germline V gene lookup returns CDR1 DFQATT and CDR2 SNEGSKA (reference sequence). V lost 2 bases, J lost 7 bases, and 6 bases lay in between. This CDR3 spans 11 amino acids. The CDR3 DNA reads TGCAGTGCTAGACGGGTTAATGAGCAGTTCTTC. It codes for CSARRVNEQFF.

In its sample, this clone was seen once. V gene TRBV5-6 combines with J gene TRBJ2-7; 10 positions agree with TRBD2. The CDR3 sequence is 15 residues long. V shed 3 bases, J shed 2 bases, and the junction held 5 bases outside the gene matches. Germline V gene sequence: CDR1 SGHDT, CDR2 YYEEEE. This chain's CDR3 is CASSYGLAVTYEQYF. As DNA, the CDR3 is TGTGCCAGCAGCTACGGACTAGCGGTAACCTACGAGCAGTACTTC.

This clone has only a few counts. The V gene is TRBV4-3, the J gene TRBJ2-2; no clear D. V lost 4 bases to trimming and J lost 2 bases, with 2 bases between them. The CDR3 is 12 amino acids. The germline V gene has CDR1 LGHNA and CDR2 YSLEER. The CDR3 spells CASSLNTGELFF. The CDR3 nucleotides are TGCGCCAGCAGCCTAAACACCGGGGAGCTGTTTTTT.

The rearrangement uses TRBV5-1 and TRBJ1-1, with 8 bases fitting TRBD1. V was pared by 0 bases and J by 0 bases, with 4 bases of the junction left unmatched. Germline V CDR1 and CDR2: SGHRS, YFSETQ. The CDR3 runs to 16 residues. DNA for the CDR3: TGCGCCAGCAGCTTGGAGGCAGGGGGCCTGAACACTGAAGCTTTCTTT. It codes for CASSLEAGGLNTEAFF.

The chain uses TRBV5-1 and TRBJ2-7; TRBD1 aligns across 8 bases. Germline CDR1 reads SGHRS; CDR2 reads YFSETQ. The V and J ends lost 4 bases and 2 bases, in that order; junction bases with no gene match: 5. This CDR3 has 14 residues. The chain's CDR3 is CASSRAGGPYEQYF. In nucleotides, the CDR3 is TGCGCCAGCAGCCGGGCAGGGGGCCCCTACGAGCAGTACTTC.

For this clone: Other DNA sequences of this sample code for an identical CDR3. CDR3 in amino acids: CAWSVRGYEQYF. Written as DNA, the CDR3 is TGTGCCTGGAGTGTAAGGGGCTACGAGCAGTACTTC. The chain uses TRBV30 and TRBJ2-7; D is possibly TRBD1 (5 bases). CDR3 length: 12 residues. Germline V CDR1 and CDR2: GTSNPN, SVGIG (reference sequence). V lost 0 bases, J lost 3 bases, and 6 bases lay in between.

The chain combines TRBV14 with TRBJ2-5; 9 bases agree with TRBD1. Trimming removed 3 bases from V and 2 bases from J; junction bases left unmatched: 4. Germline V gene lookup returns CDR1 SGHDN and CDR2 FVKESK. The CDR3 totals 15 residues. CDR3 nucleotide sequence: TGTGCCAGCAGCCACCTAGGACAGGGGCAAGAGACCCAGTACTTC. As protein: CASSHLGQGQETQYF.

V gene TRBV10-3 combines with J gene TRBJ2-2, with D possibly matching TRBD2 (5 bases). Trimming removed 8 bases from V and 4 bases from J, with 8 bases in between. CDR3 length equals 12 residues. Germline CDR1 is ENHRY and CDR2 is SYGVKD. The CDR3 is CAIADSTGELFF. For the CDR3, the DNA is TGTGCCATCGCGGACTCCACCGGGGAGCTGTTTTTT.

The chain recombines TRBV27 with TRBJ2-6, with TRBD2 matching 9 bases. From germline, CDR1 is MNHEY and CDR2 SMNVEV (reference sequence). The trim removed 5 bases at V and 0 bases at J, leaving 14 bases unmatched. The CDR3 is 20 amino acids. This CDR3 is CASSAMVASGIRSGANVLTF. CDR3 in DNA: TGTGCCAGCAGTGCTATGGTGGCTAGCGGGATCCGCTCTGGGGCCAACGTCCTGACTTTC.

This clone was seen a handful of times. The J gene is TRBJ1-1, the V gene TRBV10-3; no reliable D call. Between the trimmed V and J ends, which lost 0 bases and 4 bases, there was a span of 15 bases. The CDR3 is 16 amino acids. The germline CDR1 and CDR2 sequences are ENHRY and SYGVKD. The CDR3 reads CAISESRGALGTEAFF. CDR3 DNA sequence: TGTGCCATCAGTGAGTCTCGTGGAGCCTTGGGCACTGAAGCTTTCTTT.

The chain joins TRBV18 to TRBJ1-2, with D perhaps matching TRBD1 (6 bases). The germline V and J ends were trimmed by 4 bases and 2 bases, with 8 bases remaining between them. The germline V gene encodes CDR1 KGHSH and CDR2 LQKENI. The CDR3 spans 13 residues. The CDR3 protein is CASSRQENYGYTF. The CDR3 nucleotides are TGTGCCAGCTCACGACAGGAGAACTATGGCTACACCTTC.

The genes are TRBV19 and TRBJ1-5; TRBD1 agrees at 8 bases. V lost 4 bases to trimming and J lost 0 bases; unmatched junction nucleotides: 5. Looked up from germline, CDR1 is LNHDA and CDR2 is SQIVND (reference sequence). The CDR3 is 16 residues long. CDR3 bases: TGTGCCAGTAGTACCCGGGACAGGTATAGCAATCAGCCCCAGCATTTT. It codes for CASSTRDRYSNQPQHF. The entire variable domain, with the rest obtained from reference TRBV19 and TRBJ1-5, is as follows: DGGITQSPKYLFRKEGQNVTLSCEQNLNHDAMYWYRQDPGQGLRLIYYSQIVNDFQKGDIAEGYSVSREKKESFPLTVTSAQKNPTAFYLCASSTRDRYSNQPQHFGDGTRLSIL.

The chain has TRBV30 and TRBJ2-3; 12 nucleotides agree with TRBD2. Per germline, CDR1 GTSNPN and CDR2 SVGIG (reference sequence). V shed 1 base, J shed 1 base, and the junction held 6 bases outside the gene matches. This CDR3 comprises 17 residues. The CDR3 DNA reads TGTGCCTGGAGTGGGACTAGCGGGACACTCGGCACAGATACGCAGTATTTT. It yields the protein CAWSGTSGTLGTDTQYF. Drawing the rest from reference TRBV30 and TRBJ2-3, the complete variable domain is SQTIHQWPATLVQPVGSPLSLECTVEGTSNPNLYWYRQAAGRGLQLLFYSVGIGQISSEVPQNLSASRPQDRQFILSSKKLLLSDSGFYLCAWSGTSGTLGTDTQYFGPGTRLTVL.

The V gene is TRBV21-1, the J gene TRBJ2-7; TRBD2 was called by the table and not checked on the DNA. TRBV21-1 is labeled a pseudogene. The CDR3 length is 20 residues. CDR3 residues: CASRPGLAGELISPRYEQYF. The CDR3 DNA reads as TGTGCCAGTCGGCCGGGACTAGCGGGAGAGCTTATCTCTCCTAGGTACGAGCAGTACTTC.

This clone was counted a single time. The CDR3 region has the DNA TGTGCCAGCAGTTTAAGGCGGGGGCAGGGGGCACAAGAGACCCAGTACTTC. This translates into CASSLRRGQGAQETQYF. The V call is TRBV28, the J call TRBJ2-5; TRBD1 is a possible D gene (8 bases). The CDR3 has 17 amino acids. Germline V lookup: CDR1 MDHEN, CDR2 SYDVKM. The V gene lost 2 bases and the J gene lost 2 bases, with 18 bases spanning the gap.

The V and J genes are TRBV11-2 and TRBJ2-7; the match to TRBD1 covers 9 bases. V gave up 5 bases and J gave up 0 bases; unmatched junction bases: 5. This CDR3 spans 15 amino acids. Germline-derived CDR1 and CDR2 are SGHAT and FQNNGV. The CDR3 nucleotides read TGTGCCAGCAGCCTCCGGGACAGGGCCTCCTACGAGCAGTACTTC. This encodes CASSLRDRASYEQYF.

About this clone itself: The same CDR3 is also encoded by other DNA sequences in this sample. The chain carries TRBV5-6 and TRBJ1-5; tentatively, D is TRBD1 (5 bases). Germline CDR1 is SGHDT and CDR2 is YYEEEE. V was trimmed by 1 base and J by 0 bases, leaving 8 bases between them. The CDR3 length is 15 residues. CDR3: CASSLRGNSNQPQHF. The CDR3 nucleotides read TGTGCCAGCAGCTTGAGGGGAAATAGCAATCAGCCCCAGCATTTT. Variable domain in full (rest from reference TRBV5-6 and TRBJ1-5): DAGVTQSPTHLIKTRGQQVTLRCSPKSGHDTVSWYQQALGQGPQFIFQYYEEEERQRGNFPDRFSGHQFPNYSSELNVNALLLGDSALYLCASSLRGNSNQPQHFGDGTRLSIL.

This chain uses TRBV7-8 with TRBJ2-5; 13 nucleotides agree with TRBD2. CDR3 length: 19 amino acids. The V segment lost 0 bases and the J segment 3 bases; nucleotides outside the gene matches: 10. The germline CDR1 and CDR2 sequences are SGHVS and FQNEAQ. As DNA, the CDR3 is TGTGCCAGCAGCTTAGCCCGTCGACTAGCGGGAGGTCCCGAAGAGACCCAGTACTTC. As protein: CASSLARRLAGGPEETQYF.

The J gene is TRBJ1-4, the V gene TRBV6-5, with a possible D match to TRBD1 (5 bases). Germline V CDR1 and CDR2: MNHEY, SVGAGI. V lost 6 bases, J lost 8 bases, and 16 bases lay in between. The CDR3 runs to 14 residues. CDR3: CASSPVPEGEKLFF. DNA for the CDR3: TGTGCCAGCAGCCCCGTCCCGGAGGGGGAAAAACTGTTTTTT.